A selection of T cell receptor beta chains follows, all from one sample in a study of T-cell reconstitution after alpha-beta-depleted transplantation in children. TCRdb fed the PCR reads into MiXCR, producing one record per CDR3 protein. The table lists 95,000 to 120,000 distinct CDR3 sequences, almost 6.5% of them singletons. The material sequenced was PBMCs, mostly from graft donor cells, taken 360 days after TCRalphabeta/CD19-depleted stem cell transplant. Receptors originate from a male patient aged 2-10 years who had a stem cell transplant for acute lymphoblastic leukemia, so the T cells may come from the graft donor. CDR3s include the opening cysteine and the closing phenylalanine or tryptophan. The D gene is left open where the match is weak. Clone sizes are given selectively: once, few, many, or a class where the clone is expanded.

v_gene: TRBV12-3/TRBV12-4; d_gene: NA; j_gene: TRBJ1-2; abundance: many; CDR3aa: CASSPGGVGYTF; CDR3nt: TGTGCCAGCAGTCCCGGGGGGGTCGGCTACACCTTC
v_gene: TRBV9; d_gene: NA; j_gene: TRBJ1-5; abundance: many; CDR3aa: CASSVGGQPHQPQHF; CDR3nt: TGTGCCAGCAGCGTCGGCGGGCAACCTCATCAGCCCCAGCATTTT
v_gene: TRBV4-3; d_gene: NA; j_gene: TRBJ1-5; abundance: NA; CDR3aa: CASSPTVGLNQPQHF; CDR3nt: TGCGCCAGCAGCCCGACGGTTGGGCTCAATCAGCCCCAGCATTTT
v_gene: TRBV7-9; d_gene: TRBD1; j_gene: TRBJ1-1; abundance: few; CDR3aa: CASSSATGWRTEAFF; CDR3nt: TGTGCCAGCAGCTCTGCGACAGGGTGGAGGACTGAAGCTTTCTTT
v_gene: TRBV21-1; d_gene: NA; j_gene: TRBJ2-4; abundance: many; CDR3aa: CAGLGGSFSQKGSVQYF; CDR3nt: TGTGCAGGGCTGGGGGGCTCTTTTAGCCAAAAGGGTTCGGTTCAGTACTTC
v_gene: TRBV12-3/TRBV12-4; d_gene: NA; j_gene: TRBJ1-5; abundance: many; CDR3aa: CASSLWGSNQPQHF; CDR3nt: TGTGCCAGCAGTTTATGGGGAAGCAATCAGCCCCAGCATTTT
v_gene: TRBV29-1; d_gene: NA; j_gene: TRBJ2-5; abundance: many; CDR3aa: CSVVSETQYF; CDR3nt: TGCAGCGTTGTATCGGAGACCCAGTACTTC
v_gene: TRBV27; d_gene: NA; j_gene: TRBJ2-7; abundance: NA; CDR3aa: CASSSSGTWHYEQYF; CDR3nt: TGTGCCAGCAGTTCCAGTGGGACCTGGCACTACGAGCAGTACTTC
v_gene: TRBV4-3; d_gene: NA; j_gene: TRBJ1-6; abundance: few; CDR3aa: CASSQDRVFNSPLHF; CDR3nt: TGCGCCAGCAGCCAAGACAGGGTATTTAACTCACCCCTCCACTTT
v_gene: TRBV5-1; d_gene: NA; j_gene: TRBJ1-2; abundance: many; CDR3aa: CASSLDVTVNYGYTF; CDR3nt: TGCGCCAGCAGCTTGGATGTGACGGTGAACTATGGCTACACCTTC
v_gene: TRBV6-5; d_gene: NA; j_gene: TRBJ2-7; abundance: few; CDR3aa: CASARGHEQYF; CDR3nt: TGTGCCAGCGCGAGGGGCCACGAGCAGTACTTC
v_gene: TRBV7-2; d_gene: NA; j_gene: TRBJ1-6; abundance: few; CDR3aa: CASSRRQGTSPLHF; CDR3nt: TGTGCCAGCAGCAGGCGTCAGGGGACCTCACCCCTCCACTTT
v_gene: TRBV7-2; d_gene: NA; j_gene: TRBJ2-1; abundance: many; CDR3aa: CASSLGFWGRDEQFF; CDR3nt: TGTGCCAGCAGCTTAGGTTTTTGGGGCAGGGATGAGCAGTTCTTC
v_gene: TRBV12-3/TRBV12-4; d_gene: NA; j_gene: TRBJ1-1; abundance: many; CDR3aa: CASRPARGKGMNTEAFF; CDR3nt: TGTGCCAGCAGGCCAGCCAGGGGAAAGGGTATGAACACTGAAGCTTTCTTT
v_gene: TRBV20-1; d_gene: NA; j_gene: TRBJ2-7; abundance: NA; CDR3aa: CSASRTLTIGISTYEQYF; CDR3nt: TGCAGTGCCTCCCGGACCCTGACTATTGGGATTTCTACCTACGAGCAGTACTTC
v_gene: TRBV9; d_gene: NA; j_gene: TRBJ2-2; abundance: many; CDR3aa: CASSTNRERTGELFF; CDR3nt: TGTGCCAGCAGCACCAACAGGGAGAGGACCGGGGAGCTGTTTTTT
v_gene: TRBV12-3/TRBV12-4; d_gene: NA; j_gene: TRBJ1-5; abundance: many; CDR3aa: CASSLGRGSNQPQHF; CDR3nt: TGTGCCAGCAGTTTAGGGAGGGGAAGCAATCAGCCCCAGCATTTT
v_gene: TRBV12-3/TRBV12-4; d_gene: NA; j_gene: TRBJ2-7; abundance: many; CDR3aa: CASSFQSIQAYEQYF; CDR3nt: TGTGCCAGCAGTTTCCAGAGTATTCAAGCCTACGAGCAGTACTTC
v_gene: TRBV4-1; d_gene: NA; j_gene: TRBJ2-7; abundance: few; CDR3aa: CASSQGISSYEQYF; CDR3nt: TGCGCCAGCAGTCAGGGAATTAGCTCCTACGAGCAGTACTTC
v_gene: TRBV4-3; d_gene: NA; j_gene: TRBJ2-3; abundance: many; CDR3aa: CASSQARDRDTQYF; CDR3nt: TGCGCCAGCAGCCAAGCTCGCGACCGAGATACGCAGTATTTT
v_gene: TRBV4-2; d_gene: NA; j_gene: TRBJ1-2; abundance: NA; CDR3aa: CASRDRTNYGYTF; CDR3nt: TGTGCCAGCAGGGACAGAACTAACTATGGCTACACCTTC
v_gene: TRBV4-3; d_gene: NA; j_gene: TRBJ2-7; abundance: many; CDR3aa: CASSQGKTDYEQYF; CDR3nt: TGCGCCAGCAGCCAAGGGAAGACTGACTACGAGCAGTACTTC
v_gene: TRBV7-6; d_gene: TRBD1; j_gene: TRBJ1-6; abundance: many; CDR3aa: CASSMRDRSSYNSPLHF; CDR3nt: TGTGCCAGCAGCATGAGGGACAGAAGCTCCTATAATTCACCCCTCCACTTT